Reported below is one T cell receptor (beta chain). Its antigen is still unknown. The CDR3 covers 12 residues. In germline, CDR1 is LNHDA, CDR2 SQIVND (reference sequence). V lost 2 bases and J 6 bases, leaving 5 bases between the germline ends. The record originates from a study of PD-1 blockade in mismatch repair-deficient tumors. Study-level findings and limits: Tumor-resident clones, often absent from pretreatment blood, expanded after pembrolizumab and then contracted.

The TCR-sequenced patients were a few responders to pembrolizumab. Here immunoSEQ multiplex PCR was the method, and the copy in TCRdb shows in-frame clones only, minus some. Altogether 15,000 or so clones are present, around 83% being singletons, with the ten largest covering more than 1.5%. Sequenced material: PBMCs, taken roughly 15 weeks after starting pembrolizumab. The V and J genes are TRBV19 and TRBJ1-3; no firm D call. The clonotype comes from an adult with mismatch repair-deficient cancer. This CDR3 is CASSIHSNTIYF. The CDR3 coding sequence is TGTGCCAGTAGTATACACTCAAACACCATATATTTT. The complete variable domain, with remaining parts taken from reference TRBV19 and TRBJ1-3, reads DGGITQSPKYLFRKEGQNVTLSCEQNLNHDAMYWYRQDPGQGLRLIYYSQIVNDFQKGDIAEGYSVSREKKESFPLTVTSAQKNPTAFYLCASSIHSNTIYFGEGSWLTVV.